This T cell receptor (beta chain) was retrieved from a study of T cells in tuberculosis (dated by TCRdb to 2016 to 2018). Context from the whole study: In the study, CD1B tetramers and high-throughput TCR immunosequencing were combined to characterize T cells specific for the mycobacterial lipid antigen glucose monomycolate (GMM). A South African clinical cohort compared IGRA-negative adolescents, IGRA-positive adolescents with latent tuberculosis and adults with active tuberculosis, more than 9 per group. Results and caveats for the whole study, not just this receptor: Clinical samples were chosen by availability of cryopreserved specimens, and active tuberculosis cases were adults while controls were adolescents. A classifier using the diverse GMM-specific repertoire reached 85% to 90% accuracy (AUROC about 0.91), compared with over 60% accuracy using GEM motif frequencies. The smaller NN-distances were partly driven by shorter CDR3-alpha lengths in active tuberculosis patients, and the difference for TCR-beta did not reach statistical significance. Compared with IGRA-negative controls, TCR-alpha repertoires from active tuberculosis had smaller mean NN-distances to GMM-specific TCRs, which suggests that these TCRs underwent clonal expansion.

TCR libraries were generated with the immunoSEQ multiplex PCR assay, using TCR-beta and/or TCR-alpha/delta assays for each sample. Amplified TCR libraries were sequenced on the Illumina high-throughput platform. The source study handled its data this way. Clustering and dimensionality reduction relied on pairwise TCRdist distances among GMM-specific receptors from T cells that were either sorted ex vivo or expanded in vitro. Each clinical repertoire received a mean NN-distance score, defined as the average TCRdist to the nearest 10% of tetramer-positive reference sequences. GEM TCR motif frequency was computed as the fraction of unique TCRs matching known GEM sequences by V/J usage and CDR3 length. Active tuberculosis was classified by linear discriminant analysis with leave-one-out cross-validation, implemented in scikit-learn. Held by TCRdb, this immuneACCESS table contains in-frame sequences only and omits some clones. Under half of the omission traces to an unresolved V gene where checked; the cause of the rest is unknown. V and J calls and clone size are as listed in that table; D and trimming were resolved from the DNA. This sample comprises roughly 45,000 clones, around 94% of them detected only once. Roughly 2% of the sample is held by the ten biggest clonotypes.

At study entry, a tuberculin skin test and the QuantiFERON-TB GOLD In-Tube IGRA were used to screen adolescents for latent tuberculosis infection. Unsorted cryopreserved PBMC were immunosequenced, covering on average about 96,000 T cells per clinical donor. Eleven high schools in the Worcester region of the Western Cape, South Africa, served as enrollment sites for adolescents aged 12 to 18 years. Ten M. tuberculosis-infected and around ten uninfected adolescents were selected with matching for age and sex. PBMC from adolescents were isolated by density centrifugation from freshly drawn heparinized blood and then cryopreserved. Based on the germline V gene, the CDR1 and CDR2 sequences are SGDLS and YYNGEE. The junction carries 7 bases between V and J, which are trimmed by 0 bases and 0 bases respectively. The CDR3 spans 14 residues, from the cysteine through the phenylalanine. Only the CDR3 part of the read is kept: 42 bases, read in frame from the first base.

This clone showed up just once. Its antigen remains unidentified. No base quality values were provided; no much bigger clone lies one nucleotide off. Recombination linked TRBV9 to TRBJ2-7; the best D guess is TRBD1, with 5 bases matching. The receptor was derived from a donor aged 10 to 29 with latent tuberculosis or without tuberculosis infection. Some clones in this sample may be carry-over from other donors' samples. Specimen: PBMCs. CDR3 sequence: CASSVVTGSYEQYF. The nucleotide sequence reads TGTGCCAGCAGCGTAGTCACAGGCTCCTACGAGCAGTACTTC.